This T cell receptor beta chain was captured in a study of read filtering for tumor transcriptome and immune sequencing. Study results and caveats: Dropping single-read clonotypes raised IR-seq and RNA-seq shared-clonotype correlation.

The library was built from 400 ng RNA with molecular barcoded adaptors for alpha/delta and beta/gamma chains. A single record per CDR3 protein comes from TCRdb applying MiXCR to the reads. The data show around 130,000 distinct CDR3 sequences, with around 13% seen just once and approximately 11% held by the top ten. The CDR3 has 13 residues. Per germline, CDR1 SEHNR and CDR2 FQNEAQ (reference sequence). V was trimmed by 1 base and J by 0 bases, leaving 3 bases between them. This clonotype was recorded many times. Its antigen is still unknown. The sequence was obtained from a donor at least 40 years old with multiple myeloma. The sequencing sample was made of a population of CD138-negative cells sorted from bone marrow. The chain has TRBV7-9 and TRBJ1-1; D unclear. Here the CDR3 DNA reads TGTGCCAGCAGCTTAGTTATGAACACTGAAGCTTTCTTT. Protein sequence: CASSLVMNTEAFF.